The 23 T cell receptor beta chains reported below all come from one sample, sequenced in a study of blood T cell repertoires in COVID-19. Data came from immunoSEQ multiplex PCR; TCRdb stores just in-frame clones and leaves some out. The table has over 150,000 clones, around nine tenths seen once. Sequenced input: peripheral blood. The receptor set was obtained from a middle-aged man with active or convalescent COVID-19.

The chain has TRBV28 and TRBJ1-6, with D perhaps TRBD1 (5 bases). The CDR3 runs to 17 residues. The germline V gene has CDR1 MDHEN and CDR2 SYDVKM. V was trimmed by 2 bases and J by 4 bases, leaving 15 bases between them. CDR3 protein: CASSLGPDRRYNSPLHF. The CDR3, as DNA: TGTGCCAGCAGTTTAGGGCCCGACAGAAGGTATAATTCACCCCTCCACTTT.

On this clone: Other DNA sequences within the sample encode an identical CDR3. This rearrangement joins TRBV3-1 (or the pseudogene TRBV3-2) to TRBJ1-5; D unresolved. V was trimmed by 1 base and J by 0 bases, leaving 4 bases between them. CDR3 size: 14 residues. CDR1 and CDR2 from the germline V gene are LGHDT and YNNKEL (reference sequence). The CDR3 loop is CASSQGHSNQPQHF. CDR3 bases: TGTGCCAGCAGCCAAGGGCATAGCAATCAGCCCCAGCATTTT.

J is TRBJ2-7 and V is TRBV10-1; the D gene is possibly TRBD2 (5 bases). Germline assignment: CDR1 WNHNN and CDR2 SYGVQD (reference sequence). V shed 0 bases and J shed 4 bases, with 7 bases lying between them. CDR3 length equals 13 residues. In nucleotides, the CDR3 is TGCGCCAGCAGTGAGTCGAGGGTTTACGAGCAGTACTTC. This sequence encodes CASSESRVYEQYF.

This clone was seen a few times. This chain joins TRBV4-1 and TRBJ1-4; D is ambiguous. Looked up from germline, CDR1 is MGHRA and CDR2 is YSYEKL. CDR3 length: 15 amino acids. Trimming took off 4 bases at V and 4 bases at J, with 13 bases between the two ends. The CDR3, as DNA: TGCGCCAGCAGCCTGGCCTGGCGGGGTAATGAAAAACTGTTTTTT. This translates into CASSLAWRGNEKLFF.

This chain links TRBV6-6 with TRBJ1-5, with 7 bases that match TRBD1. Germline V lookup: CDR1 MNHNY, CDR2 SVGAGI (reference sequence). There are 17 residues in the CDR3. With 5 bases clipped from V and 1 base from J, the junction kept 11 bases outside the gene matches. CDR3 nucleotide sequence: TGTGCCAGCAGTCCGACACAAGGGGGCTTGAGCAATCAGCCCCAGCATTTT. Translating it yields CASSPTQGGLSNQPQHF.

This chain uses TRBV7-9 with TRBJ2-7, with 7 bases fitting TRBD1. Trimming at V came to 1 base and at J to 6 bases, leaving 6 bases not matched to a gene. This CDR3 is 14 amino acids long. CDR1 and CDR2 (germline): SEHNR, FQNEAQ (reference sequence). The CDR3 sequence is CASSLGGTAGEQYF. The CDR3 DNA reads as TGTGCCAGCAGCTTAGGAGGGACAGCTGGCGAGCAGTACTTC.

The sample holds one count of this clone. The chain combines TRBV5-4 with TRBJ1-2; D is unclear. V lost 1 base to trimming and J lost 0 bases, with 7 bases between them. Germline V CDR1 and CDR2: SGHNT, YYREEE (reference sequence). The CDR3 spans 14 residues. The CDR3 region is CASSLTGSNYGYTF. CDR3 DNA sequence: TGTGCCAGCAGCTTGACCGGGTCTAACTATGGCTACACCTTC.

There are a few counts of this clone. This chain connects TRBV18 to TRBJ1-1, with a weak D call TRBD1 (5 bases). Looked up from germline, CDR1 is KGHSH and CDR2 is LQKENI. The CDR3 extends over 14 amino acids. Trimming pared 3 bases from V and 6 bases from J, leaving 14 bases between. CDR3 loop: CASSPPGRASEAFF. For the CDR3, the DNA is TGTGCCAGCTCACCCCCCGGCAGGGCGTCTGAAGCTTTCTTT.

This sequence joins TRBV28 and TRBJ1-1, with 7 bases that match TRBD1. Unmatched junction bases numbered 15, after V lost 3 bases and J lost 5 bases. The CDR3 consists of 17 residues. CDR1 and CDR2 from the germline V gene are MDHEN and SYDVKM. The CDR3 region has the DNA TGTGCCAGCAGTTTGCAATTAGGCTATACAGGGGATACTGAAGCTTTCTTT. Its protein is CASSLQLGYTGDTEAFF.

This chain links TRBV18 with TRBJ2-2, with 7 bases that match TRBD1. The ends lost 4 bases at V and 4 bases at J; junction bases unmatched: 6. The CDR3 length is 15 residues. Germline-derived CDR1 and CDR2 are KGHSH and LQKENI. The CDR3 region has the DNA TGTGCCAGCTCACAAGCTAACAGGGGCACCGGGGAGCTGTTTTTT. Translation gives CASSQANRGTGELFF.

The chain joins TRBV6-4 to TRBJ2-1; D is undetermined. The CDR3 is 12 amino acids. Trimming cost V 3 bases and J 6 bases, with 6 bases left between them. CDR1 and CDR2 from the germline V gene are MRHNA and SNTAGT. The CDR3 loop reads CASSDSLNEQFF. The CDR3 bases are TGTGCCAGCAGTGATTCTCTCAATGAGCAGTTCTTC.

The rearrangement links TRBV5-5 to TRBJ2-4; tentatively, D is TRBD2 (5 bases). Per the germline V gene, CDR1 is SGHKS and CDR2 is YYEKEE (reference sequence). Trimming cost V 1 base and J 1 base, with 12 bases left between them. The CDR3 spans 16 residues. This CDR3 reads CASSLRGLAAKNIQYF. Here the CDR3 DNA reads TGTGCCAGCAGCTTGCGGGGTCTGGCGGCCAAAAACATTCAGTACTTC.

V usage is TRBV27 and J usage is TRBJ2-3; 9 positions agree with TRBD1. V was pared by 2 bases and J by 5 bases, with 5 bases of the junction left unmatched. The CDR3 runs to 15 residues. Germline loops: CDR1 MNHEY, CDR2 SMNVEV (reference sequence). The CDR3 region is CASSLPGQGIDTQYF. CDR3 nucleotides: TGTGCCAGCAGTTTACCGGGACAGGGCATAGATACGCAGTATTTT.

This clone has just a few counts. The chain joins TRBV11-2 to TRBJ2-5, with 8 bases that match TRBD1. The CDR3 covers 17 residues. Trimming cost V 5 bases and J 5 bases; bases outside gene matches: 16. The germline CDR1 and CDR2 sequences are SGHAT and FQNNGV. CDR3 loop: CASSVGAGGFRSETQYF. As DNA, the CDR3 is TGTGCCAGCAGCGTTGGGGCAGGGGGCTTTAGGTCGGAGACCCAGTACTTC.

The chain links TRBV9 to TRBJ2-3, with 8 nucleotides matching TRBD2. The CDR3 has 16 residues. CDR1 and CDR2 from the germline V gene are SGDLS and YYNGEE. V was clipped by 0 bases and J by 3 bases; unmatched bases: 6. CDR3: CASSVDPAGGTDTQYF. Here the CDR3 DNA reads TGTGCCAGCAGCGTAGATCCGGCGGGGGGTACAGATACGCAGTATTTT.

J is TRBJ2-2 and V is TRBV10-3; TRBD2 aligns across 7 bases. The germline V gene encodes CDR1 ENHRY and CDR2 SYGVKD. The V segment lost 2 bases and the J segment 0 bases; nucleotides outside the gene matches: 9. This CDR3 has 18 residues. The CDR3 loop reads CAISEIGRRIANTGELFF. The CDR3 DNA is TGTGCCATCAGTGAGATCGGGAGGCGGATAGCGAACACCGGGGAGCTGTTTTTT.

This chain joins TRBV30 and TRBJ1-4, with 9 bases matching TRBD1. Germline V gives CDR1 GTSNPN, CDR2 SVGIG (reference sequence). V lost 2 bases and J lost 1; bases outside the gene matches: 11. CDR3 length: 18 residues. This CDR3 is CAWSTRQGGFLTNEKLFF. CDR3 sequence (DNA): TGTGCCTGGAGTACCCGACAGGGGGGATTTTTAACTAATGAAAAACTGTTTTTT.

The genes are TRBV5-3 and TRBJ2-2, with D maybe TRBD2 (6 bases). TRBV5-3 qualifies as an ORF whose function is uncertain. The CDR3 spans 15 residues. V was pared by 4 bases and J by 3 bases, with 13 bases between. The CDR3 here is CARSLSGYHTGELFF. CDR3 coding DNA: TGTGCCAGAAGCCTTAGCGGTTACCACACCGGGGAGCTGTTTTTT.

This clone was counted once. CDR3 in amino acids: CASRGTGRNYGYTF. As DNA, the CDR3 is TGTGCCAGTAGAGGGACAGGCCGCAACTATGGCTACACCTTC. The J gene is TRBJ1-2, the V gene TRBV19; 8 nucleotides match TRBD1. The germline gives CDR1 LNHDA, CDR2 SQIVND (reference sequence). The junction had 5 bases not matched to a gene; V was cut back by 6 bases and J by 2 bases. This CDR3 has 14 amino acids.

This chain uses TRBV5-4 with TRBJ2-3; 8 bases fit TRBD1. Germline V gives CDR1 SGHNT, CDR2 YYREEE (reference sequence). The J segment lost 2 bases and the V segment lost 2 bases, leaving 4 bases of the junction unmatched. This CDR3 region has 15 residues. The CDR3 sequence: CASSFKGQATDTQYF. CDR3 nucleotide sequence: TGTGCCAGCAGCTTTAAGGGACAGGCCACAGATACGCAGTATTTT. Together with reference TRBV5-4 and TRBJ2-3, the CDR3 gives the full variable domain: ETGVTQSPTHLIKTRGQQVTLRCSSQSGHNTVSWYQQALGQGPQFIFQYYREEENGRGNFPPRFSGLQFPNYSSELNVNALELDDSALYLCASSFKGQATDTQYFGPGTRLTVL.

This clone was seen once. The V and J genes are TRBV2 and TRBJ2-1; a possible D gene is TRBD1 (5 bases). The CDR3 totals 14 residues. V was shortened by 7 bases and J by 3 bases, with 13 bases between the two germline ends. Germline-derived CDR1 and CDR2 are SNHLY and FYNNEI. The CDR3 region is CASKGPGIYNEQFF. CDR3 DNA: TGTGCCAGCAAGGGGCCAGGGATCTACAATGAGCAGTTCTTC.

The chain combines TRBV28 with TRBJ1-5; D not certain. The CDR3 consists of 13 residues. The germline CDR1 and CDR2 sequences are MDHEN and SYDVKM. Deletions cut 4 bases from V and 7 bases from J, with 11 bases between. This chain's CDR3 is CASSYPSRQPQHF. CDR3 DNA: TGTGCCAGCAGTTACCCGAGTAGACAGCCCCAGCATTTT.

The rearrangement uses TRBV5-1 and TRBJ2-5; TRBD1 matches at 7 bases. After removal of 4 bases from V and 5 bases from J, the junction contained 8 bases not matched to a gene. The length of the CDR3 is 14 residues. Germline V gene lookup returns CDR1 SGHRS and CDR2 YFSETQ. CDR3 region: CASSRETGIETQYF. Here the CDR3 DNA reads TGCGCCAGCAGCAGAGAGACAGGGATTGAGACCCAGTACTTC.